The entry that follows covers one T cell receptor beta chain sequence. This specimen belongs to a study of blood T cell repertoires in COVID-19. Whole-study context: Samples of COVID-19 (acute and convalescent) were obtained from the United States, Italy and Spain. PBMCs, B-cell-depleted T cells, or T cells provided the cDNA or gDNA that made up the material.

The CDR3 is 16 amino acids. V trimming: 0 bases; J trimming: 5 bases; junction bases outside the gene matches: 7. From germline, CDR1 is MGHRA and CDR2 YSYEKL. Recruited during active infection, patients (from Seattle) were subsequently followed longitudinally. Per the original data handling: Scientists estimated how many nucleated cells there were by amplifying reference gene primers. Some clones are missing from TCRdb's copy, which holds only in-frame ones; the method was immunoSEQ multiplex PCR. Clonal size and the V and J genes are those of that table, whereas D and trimming came from the DNA. Of about 68,000 clones in the sample, 86% were seen once.

The chain combines TRBV4-1 with TRBJ2-5; 9 bases line up with TRBD2. The material sequenced was peripheral blood. The origin of this receptor is a man of 80 years or more with COVID-19, enrolled during active disease. This CDR3 is CASSQDPAGGGETQYF. The CDR3 DNA is TGCGCCAGCAGCCAAGATCCAGCGGGGGGTGGGGAGACCCAGTACTTC.